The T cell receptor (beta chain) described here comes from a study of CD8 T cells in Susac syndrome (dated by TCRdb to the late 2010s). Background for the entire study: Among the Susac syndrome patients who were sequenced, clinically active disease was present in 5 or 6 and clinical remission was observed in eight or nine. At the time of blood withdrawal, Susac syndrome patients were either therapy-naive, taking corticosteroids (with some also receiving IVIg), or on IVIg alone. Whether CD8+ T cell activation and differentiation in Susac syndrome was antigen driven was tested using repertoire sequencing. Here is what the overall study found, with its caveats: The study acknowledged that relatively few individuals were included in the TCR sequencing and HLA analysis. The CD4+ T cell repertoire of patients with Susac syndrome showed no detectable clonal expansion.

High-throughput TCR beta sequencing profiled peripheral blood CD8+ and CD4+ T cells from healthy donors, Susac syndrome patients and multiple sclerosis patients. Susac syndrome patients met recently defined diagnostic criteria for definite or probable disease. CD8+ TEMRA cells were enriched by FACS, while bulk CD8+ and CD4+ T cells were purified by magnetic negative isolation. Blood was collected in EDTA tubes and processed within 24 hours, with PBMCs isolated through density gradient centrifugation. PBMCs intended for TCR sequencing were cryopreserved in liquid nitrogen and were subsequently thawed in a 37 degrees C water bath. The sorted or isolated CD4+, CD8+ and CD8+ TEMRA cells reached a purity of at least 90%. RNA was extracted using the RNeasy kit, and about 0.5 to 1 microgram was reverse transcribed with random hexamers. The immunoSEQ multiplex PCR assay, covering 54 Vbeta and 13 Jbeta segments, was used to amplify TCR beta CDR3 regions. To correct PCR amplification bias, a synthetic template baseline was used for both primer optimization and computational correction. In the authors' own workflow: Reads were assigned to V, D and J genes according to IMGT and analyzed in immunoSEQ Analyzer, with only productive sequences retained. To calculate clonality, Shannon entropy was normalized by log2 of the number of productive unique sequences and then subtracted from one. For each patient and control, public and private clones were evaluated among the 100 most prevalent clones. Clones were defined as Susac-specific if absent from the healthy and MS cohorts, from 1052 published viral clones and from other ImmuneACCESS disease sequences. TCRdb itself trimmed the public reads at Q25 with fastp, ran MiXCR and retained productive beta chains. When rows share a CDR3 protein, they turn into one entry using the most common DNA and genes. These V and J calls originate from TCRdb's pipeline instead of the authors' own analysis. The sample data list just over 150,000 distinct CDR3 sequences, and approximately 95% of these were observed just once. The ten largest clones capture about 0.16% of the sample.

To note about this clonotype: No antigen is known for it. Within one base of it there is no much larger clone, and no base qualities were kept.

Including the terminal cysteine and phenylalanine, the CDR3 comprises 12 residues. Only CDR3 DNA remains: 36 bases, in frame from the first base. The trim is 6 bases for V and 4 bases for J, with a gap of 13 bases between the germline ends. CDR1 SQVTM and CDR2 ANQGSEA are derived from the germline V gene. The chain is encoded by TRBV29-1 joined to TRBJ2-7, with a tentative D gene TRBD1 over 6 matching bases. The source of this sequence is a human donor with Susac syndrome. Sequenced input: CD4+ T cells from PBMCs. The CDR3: CSVTKTGYEQYF. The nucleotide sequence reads TGCAGCGTGACAAAGACAGGTTACGAGCAGTACTTC.